The 19 T cell receptor beta chains reported below all come from one sample, sequenced in a study of blood T cell repertoires in COVID-19. Some clones are missing from TCRdb's copy, which holds only in-frame ones; the method was immunoSEQ multiplex PCR. Counted here are 150,000 to 200,000 clones, just under 90% occurring once; the ten biggest clones make up around an eighth. Sequencing input: peripheral blood. The receptors were gathered from a woman aged 70-85 years with COVID-19, enrolled during active disease.

The V call is TRBV5-1, the J call TRBJ2-7; 7 positions agree with TRBD1. Germline lookup yields CDR1 SGHRS and CDR2 YFSETQ. The V gene end was trimmed by 3 bases and the J gene end by 5 bases; junction bases not matched to a gene: 5. There are 13 residues in the CDR3. Written as DNA, the CDR3 is TGCGCCAGCAGCTCTGACAGGGACGACGAGCAGTACTTC. The encoded protein is CASSSDRDDEQYF.

The V gene is TRBV9, the J gene TRBJ1-6; 7 bases are a match to TRBD1. Trimming took 3 bases from V and 8 from J; bases not matched to a gene: 8. This CDR3 has 15 residues. Germline CDR1 reads SGDLS; CDR2 reads YYNGEE. CDR3 in DNA: TGTGCCAGCAGCGCAACGGGACAGTCCCATTCACCCCTCCACTTT. This codes for CASSATGQSHSPLHF.

This clone was seen more than once but under ten times. This sequence joins TRBV9 and TRBJ1-6; D possibly corresponds to TRBD1 (6 bases). V lost 5 bases and J lost 8, with 11 bases in between. CDR3 size: 13 residues. Germline CDR1 is SGDLS and CDR2 is YYNGEE. CDR3 sequence: CASRNRVHSPLHF. The DNA of the CDR3 is TGTGCCAGCAGGAACAGGGTGCATTCACCCCTCCACTTT.

This chain joins TRBV11-3 and TRBJ2-7, with 8 nucleotides matching TRBD2. Per germline, CDR1 SGHNT and CDR2 YENEEA. Trimming removed 5 bases from V and 2 bases from J; junction bases left unmatched: 14. The CDR3 has 17 residues. The chain's CDR3 is CASSATALGTRAYEQYF. DNA for the CDR3: TGTGCCAGCAGCGCCACCGCTCTCGGGACTAGAGCCTACGAGCAGTACTTC.

As regards this clone: The same CDR3 is also encoded by other DNA sequences in this sample. The rearrangement joins TRBV27 to TRBJ1-5; the match to TRBD1 covers 12 bases. V was pared by 3 bases and J by 7 bases, with 7 bases of the junction left unmatched. The CDR3 is 16 residues long. Germline V CDR1 and CDR2: MNHEY, SMNVEV (reference sequence). CDR3 region: CASSLSRDRGRQPQHF. The DNA of the CDR3 is TGTGCCAGCAGTTTGTCCCGGGACAGGGGGCGGCAGCCCCAGCATTTT.

The chain has TRBV30 and TRBJ1-1; 8 bases match TRBD1. Trimming at V came to 4 bases and at J to 4 bases, leaving 5 bases not matched to a gene. This CDR3 spans 13 amino acids. Germline-derived CDR1 and CDR2 are GTSNPN and SVGIG (reference sequence). The CDR3 nucleotides are TGTGCCTGGACTTCTCAGGGGGCCACTGAAGCTTTCTTT. As protein: CAWTSQGATEAFF.

The count of this clone is one. Distinct nucleotide sequences in the sample also encode this CDR3. The rearrangement uses TRBV19 and TRBJ2-7, with 9 positions matching TRBD1. V lost 3 bases and J lost 2; bases outside the gene matches: 5. The germline V gene encodes CDR1 LNHDA and CDR2 SQIVND (reference sequence). This CDR3 contains 15 residues. The CDR3 DNA reads as TGTGCCAGTAGTATCATGGGACAGGGAGCCTACGAGCAGTACTTC. It specifies CASSIMGQGAYEQYF.

CDR3 in DNA: TGTGCCAGCAGCCTGGGAGGGACTAGCCGCCCCGGGGAGCTGTTTTTT. As protein: CASSLGGTSRPGELFF. This chain connects TRBV3-1 (or the pseudogene TRBV3-2) to TRBJ2-2, with TRBD2 matching 9 bases. The CDR3 is 16 amino acids. CDR1 LGHDT and CDR2 YNNKEL come from the germline V gene (reference sequence). The trim removed 4 bases at V and 6 bases at J, leaving 9 bases unmatched.

The rearrangement joins TRBV2 to TRBJ2-6, with a tentative D call TRBD1 (6 bases). The germline gives CDR1 SNHLY, CDR2 FYNNEI. Trimming stripped 6 bases from V and 2 bases from J, with 14 bases between. CDR3 size: 16 residues. The CDR3 DNA sequence: TGTGCCAGCAGGGAACAGGGTACAGCTGGGGCCAACGTCCTGACTTTC. This gives the protein CASREQGTAGANVLTF.

The V and J genes are TRBV29-1 and TRBJ1-1; 8 bases are a match to TRBD1. This CDR3 contains 11 residues. Looked up from germline, CDR1 is SQVTM and CDR2 is ANQGSEA. After removal of 7 bases from V and 5 bases from J, the junction contained 3 bases not matched to a gene. The CDR3 loop is CSGGQATEAFF. In DNA form, the CDR3 reads TGCAGCGGGGGACAGGCGACTGAAGCTTTCTTT.

This clone has a single count. This chain links TRBV6-5 with TRBJ2-7; 7 positions agree with TRBD1. V shed 8 bases, J shed 3 bases, and the junction held 4 bases outside the gene matches. Germline V gives CDR1 MNHEY, CDR2 SVGAGI. This CDR3 spans 12 amino acids. The CDR3 coding sequence is TGTGCCAGCGCGGACAGGAGCTACGAGCAGTACTTC. Translation: CASADRSYEQYF.

V gene TRBV5-4 combines with J gene TRBJ2-7, with unresolved D. The V end lost 3 bases, the J end lost 0 bases, and 7 bases lay between the germline ends. CDR3 length equals 13 residues. Germline assignment: CDR1 SGHNT and CDR2 YYREEE (reference sequence). For the CDR3, the DNA is TGTGCCAGCAGCTCCACAAGCTCCTACGAGCAGTACTTC. Translating gives CASSSTSSYEQYF.

The chain has TRBV6-6 and TRBJ2-7; possible D gene TRBD2, 6 bases. Trimming stripped 6 bases from V and 3 bases from J, with 15 bases between. The CDR3 is made up of 14 amino acids. Germline CDR1 reads MNHNY; CDR2 reads SVGAGI (reference sequence). The CDR3 is CASSDGGTGYEQYF. In DNA form, the CDR3 reads TGTGCCAGCAGCGACGGGGGAACTGGCTACGAGCAGTACTTC.

J is TRBJ2-7 and V is TRBV2; the match to TRBD1 covers 10 bases. The CDR3 is 17 residues long. The V and J ends lost 7 bases and 2 bases, in that order; junction bases with no gene match: 14. CDR1 and CDR2 from the germline V gene are SNHLY and FYNNEI. DNA for the CDR3: TGTGCCAGCACCCCGGGACAGGGGTTACGGCGGGCCTACGAGCAGTACTTC. It yields the protein CASTPGQGLRRAYEQYF.

The chain carries TRBV5-1 and TRBJ2-5; no reliable D call. This CDR3 has 15 amino acids. CDR1 and CDR2 (germline): SGHRS, YFSETQ. Trimming shortened V by 0 bases and J by 3 bases, and 12 bases separated the two germline ends. Here the CDR3 DNA reads TGCGCCAGCAGCTTGGGCCAGATTAATAAAGAGACCCAGTACTTC. This translates into CASSLGQINKETQYF. Full variable domain (missing parts from reference TRBV5-1 and TRBJ2-5): KAGVTQTPRYLIKTRGQQVTLSCSPISGHRSVSWYQQTPGQGLQFLFEYFSETQRNKGNFPGRFSGRQFSNSRSEMNVSTLELGDSALYLCASSLGQINKETQYFGPGTRLLVL.

This clone was counted a few times. This sequence joins TRBV19 and TRBJ1-2; 9 bases align to TRBD1. V gave up 11 bases and J gave up 0 bases; unmatched junction bases: 10. Germline lookup yields CDR1 LNHDA and CDR2 SQIVND (reference sequence). The CDR3 is 15 amino acids. CDR3 sequence (DNA): TGTGCCGGCCCCCCGGGGACAGGGCCTAACTATGGCTACACCTTC. This codes for CAGPPGTGPNYGYTF.

DNA of the CDR3: TGTGCCAGCAGCCCCAGACAGGGATATTATAGCAATCAGCCCCAGCATTTT. As protein: CASSPRQGYYSNQPQHF. J is TRBJ1-5 and V is TRBV3-1 (or the pseudogene TRBV3-2), with TRBD1 identical over 7 bases. This CDR3 is 17 amino acids long. Germline V lookup: CDR1 LGHDT, CDR2 YNNKEL (reference sequence). V lost 4 bases to trimming and J lost 0 bases; unmatched junction nucleotides: 9.

J is TRBJ2-7 and V is TRBV6-8; unclear D gene. This CDR3 has 13 residues. Germline assignment: CDR1 MNHGY and CDR2 SAAAGT. Trimming took off 10 bases at V and 7 bases at J, with 20 bases between the two ends. CDR3 DNA sequence: TGTGCCACCCAGTTCAGGCAGGCGAGAGAGCAGTACTTC. This translates into CATQFRQAREQYF.

The genes are TRBV10-3 and TRBJ2-7, with TRBD1 identical over 8 bases. Germline CDR1 is ENHRY and CDR2 is SYGVKD. Losses at the gene ends were 3 bases for V and 2 bases for J; bases not matched to a gene: 3. The length of the CDR3 is 14 residues. In nucleotides, the CDR3 is TGTGCCATCAGTGACGACAGGGGCGCCTACGAGCAGTACTTC. Residues: CAISDDRGAYEQYF.